The present TCR beta chain was sequenced within a study of T-cell memory formation after mild COVID-19. Study-wide context: TCR clustering was largely donor specific. Study-level points and caveats: A balance of CD4 and CD8 characterized clones contracting day 15 to 85, whereas later expanders leaned CD4+.

The table lists this clonotype with many counts. What it binds is not known. The CDR3 covers 13 residues. Germline V gene data show CDR1 as SGHTA and CDR2 as FQGNSA. V was pared by 4 bases and J by 1 base, with 7 bases between. One entry per CDR3 protein, called by TCRdb with MiXCR from the 5' RACE reads. In the table there are about 400,000 distinct CDR3 sequences, about 24% of which are singletons. The chain employs TRBV7-2 and TRBJ2-5; D not resolved. Input material: PBMCs or a T cell subset sorted from them (not recorded which). This sequence originates from an adult woman who had mild COVID-19 (a few samples of this study predate the infection). Cell type and time point are not known. CDR3 nucleotides: TGTGCCAGCAGCTCTCGGACCCAAGAGACCCAGTACTTC. The encoded protein is CASSSRTQETQYF.